The 5 T cell receptor beta chains presented below share a single source sample, sequenced in a study of blood T cell repertoires in COVID-19. The assay was immunoSEQ multiplex PCR, and TCRdb's table has in-frame clones only and misses some. The sample carries 100,000 to 130,000 clones, about 89% recorded once. The sequencing sample was made of peripheral blood. The receptors were sampled from a man in his forties with active or convalescent COVID-19.

The chain joins TRBV27 to TRBJ1-1; 7 bases are shared with TRBD1. Germline CDR1 reads MNHEY; CDR2 reads SMNVEV (reference sequence). J gave up 11 bases and V 5 bases, and 11 bases lay outside the gene matches. This CDR3 has 13 amino acids. The chain's CDR3 is CASSPTGPLGAFF. The CDR3 nucleotides are TGTGCCAGCAGTCCGACAGGGCCCCTCGGGGCTTTCTTT.

The V call is TRBV4-1, the J call TRBJ2-5, with TRBD2 as a possible D gene (5 bases). Per the germline V gene, CDR1 is MGHRA and CDR2 is YSYEKL. The CDR3 is made up of 13 amino acids. Trimming shortened V by 4 bases and J by 4 bases, and 10 bases separated the two germline ends. DNA of the CDR3: TGCGCCAGCAGCCGCTGGAGGAGAGAGACCCAGTACTTC. It yields the protein CASSRWRRETQYF.

This chain uses TRBV4-2 with TRBJ1-1; TRBD1 might be the D (5 bases). The V gene lost 0 bases and the J gene lost 5 bases, with 13 bases spanning the gap. The CDR3 sequence is 15 residues long. CDR1 LGHNA and CDR2 YNFKEQ come from the germline V gene. The CDR3 protein is CASSQERLGLTEAFF. The CDR3 DNA is TGTGCCAGCAGCCAAGAAAGATTGGGACTTACTGAAGCTTTCTTT.

The J gene is TRBJ2-5, the V gene TRBV11-2; TRBD2 is a possible D gene (6 bases). The V gene lost 6 bases and the J gene lost 5 bases, with 16 bases spanning the gap. Germline CDR1 is SGHAT and CDR2 is FQNNGV. The CDR3 length is 14 residues. The CDR3, as DNA: TGTGCCAGCAGGAAAAATCAGGGAGGCGAGACCCAGTACTTC. Translating it yields CASRKNQGGETQYF.

J is TRBJ2-1 and V is TRBV5-1, with 8 bases aligning to TRBD2. Trimming cost V 0 bases and J 6 bases; bases outside gene matches: 11. This CDR3 region has 17 residues. CDR1 and CDR2 from the germline V gene are SGHRS and YFSETQ. The CDR3 protein is CASSLAWSSGTTNEQFF. CDR3 nucleotide sequence: TGCGCCAGCAGCTTGGCCTGGAGTAGCGGGACCACCAATGAGCAGTTCTTC.